Listed here are 21 T cell receptor beta chains from one sample, sequenced in a study of blood T cells in healthy people across ages (dated by TCRdb to between 2015 and 2017). Library prep was done by 5' RACE. The sample was run on an Illumina HiSeq 2500. A second PCR of about 6 to 12 cycles was run with a J-beta primer mix and a sample-barcoded 5' primer. The public reads were reprocessed in TCRdb via fastp at Q25 and MiXCR, keeping in-frame beta chains. Merged by CDR3 protein, the rows form single entries marked with the most common genes and DNA. Within this sample are about 1.5 million distinct CDR3 sequences, with about 42% of them counted one time only. The ten most abundant clones make up about 4% of the sample. Source material: blood. These receptors all stem from a woman aged 18-29 years in good health.

The V and J genes are TRBV7-2 and TRBJ1-6; 10 bases match TRBD1. Looked up from germline, CDR1 is SGHTA and CDR2 is FQGNSA. The CDR3 sequence is 15 residues long. The trim removed 0 bases at V and 9 bases at J, leaving 2 bases unmatched. The CDR3 DNA reads as TGTGCCAGCAGCTTAGCTGGACAGGGGGTTTCACCCCTCCACTTT. Its protein is CASSLAGQGVSPLHF. Full variable domain (missing parts from reference TRBV7-2 and TRBJ1-6): GAGVSQSPSNKVTEKGKDVELRCDPISGHTALYWYRQSLGQGLEFLIYFQGNSAPDKSGLPSDRFSAERTGGSVSTLTIQRTQQEDSAVYLCASSLAGQGVSPLHFGNGTRLTVT.

The chain couples TRBV12-3 or TRBV12-4 to TRBJ1-5; 7 nucleotides match TRBD1. CDR3 size: 14 residues. J was trimmed by 6 bases and V by 5 bases; bases with no gene match: 7. CDR3 protein: CASSARGLGQPQHF. The CDR3 DNA is TGTGCCAGCAGTGCCAGGGGGTTAGGTCAGCCCCAGCATTTT.

There are a few counts of this clonotype. J is TRBJ1-2 and V is TRBV11-1, with a tentative D call TRBD1 (6 bases). The CDR3 totals 15 residues. Trimming removed 2 bases at V and 2 bases at J, with 12 bases between. From germline, CDR1 is SGHAT and CDR2 FQDESV (reference sequence). Written as DNA, the CDR3 is TGTGCCAGCAGCTTATTGCCAGGGGCGAACTATGGCTACACCTTC. This gives the protein CASSLLPGANYGYTF.

The CDR3 region is CSVRLGGRGEKLFF. DNA for the CDR3: TGCAGCGTACGGCTCGGGGGCAGAGGGGAAAAACTGTTTTTT. The chain recombines TRBV29-1 with TRBJ1-4, with D possibly being TRBD1 (6 bases). The ends were cut back, 6 bases at V and 8 bases at J, with 19 bases in the middle. Germline-derived CDR1 and CDR2 are SQVTM and ANQGSEA. CDR3 length equals 14 residues.

This clonotype was seen more than once but under ten times. The chain carries TRBV4-3 and TRBJ2-1, with a weak D call TRBD2 (5 bases). The V gene's germline CDR1 is LGHNA and CDR2 YSLEER. V was shortened by 0 bases and J by 6 bases, with 15 bases between the two germline ends. There are 16 residues in the CDR3. The CDR3 sequence: CASSQEVASLTNEQFF. DNA for the CDR3: TGCGCCAGCAGCCAAGAGGTAGCGAGTTTGACCAATGAGCAGTTCTTC.

This chain joins TRBV29-1 and TRBJ1-1; possibly TRBD1 for D (6 bases). Trimming pared 5 bases from V and 1 base from J, leaving 23 bases between. This CDR3 is 17 amino acids long. Germline-derived CDR1 and CDR2 are SQVTM and ANQGSEA. CDR3 sequence: CSVQGLRLGQENTEAFF. CDR3 nucleotides: TGCAGCGTTCAAGGTTTAAGGTTGGGACAAGAGAACACTGAAGCTTTCTTT.

This clonotype has only one observation. The genes are TRBV2 and TRBJ1-5, with 7 bases fitting TRBD1. The CDR3 extends over 13 amino acids. Trimming cost V 7 bases and J 7 bases; bases outside gene matches: 7. In germline, CDR1 is SNHLY, CDR2 FYNNEI. The CDR3: CASKIGQVQPQHF. The CDR3 nucleotides are TGTGCCAGCAAGATAGGACAGGTCCAGCCCCAGCATTTT.

V gene TRBV6-2 or TRBV6-3 combines with J gene TRBJ2-7; perhaps TRBD2 as D (6 bases). The J call may be wrong; the DNA end is better matched by TRBJ2-5. Germline assignment: CDR1 MNHEY and CDR2 SVGEGT. The CDR3 consists of 15 residues. The CDR3 bases are TGTGCCAGCAGTTTCGTACACAAGGGACTGGAGACCCAGTACTTC. It is translated as CASSFVHKGLETQYF.

This clonotype has a handful of counts. The rearrangement uses TRBV29-1 and TRBJ1-2; a weak D match, TRBD1 (5 bases). Trimming took 7 bases from V and 8 from J, leaving 20 bases between them. There are 13 residues in the CDR3. Looked up from germline, CDR1 is SQVTM and CDR2 is ANQGSEA. The CDR3 reads CSATRTPEGGYTF. CDR3 coding DNA: TGCAGCGCAACTAGAACACCCGAGGGGGGCTACACCTTC.

The gene calls are TRBV18 and TRBJ2-1; D gene uncertain. The end of the DNA fits TRBJ2-7 better, so the J call may be wrong. Germline V CDR1 and CDR2: KGHSH, LQKENI. The CDR3 has 15 residues. The CDR3 sequence is CASSPGVYSYNEQYF. The CDR3 DNA reads TGTGCCAGCTCACCAGGGGTGTACTCCTACAATGAGCAGTACTTC.

This clonotype appeared a few times. The chain joins TRBV3-1 to TRBJ1-2; 7 nucleotides agree with TRBD1. Germline V gene sequence: CDR1 LGHDT, CDR2 YNNKEL (reference sequence). Trimming removed 2 bases from V and 1 base from J; junction bases left unmatched: 7. The CDR3 length is 16 residues. CDR3 DNA sequence: TGTGCCAGCAGCCAACAGGACAGGAAGGATAACTATGGCTACACCTTC. Amino acids: CASSQQDRKDNYGYTF.

The chain combines TRBV10-3 with TRBJ1-2; D not resolved. This CDR3 contains 15 residues. Germline V gene data show CDR1 as ENHRY and CDR2 as SYGVKD. Trimming stripped 5 bases from V and 0 bases from J, with 13 bases between. CDR3 in DNA: TGTGCCATCAGTATCCCGGGATCAGCTAACTATGGCTACACCTTC. This gives the protein CAISIPGSANYGYTF.

The genes are TRBV5-6 and TRBJ2-3; D ambiguous. V was cut by 4 bases and J by 0 bases, with 9 bases left in between. Germline V lookup: CDR1 SGHDT, CDR2 YYEEEE. The CDR3 has 14 residues. The CDR3 region is CASSVTASTDTQYF. For the CDR3, the DNA is TGTGCCAGCAGCGTTACAGCTAGCACAGATACGCAGTATTTT.

The chain combines TRBV2 with TRBJ1-1; D might be TRBD1 (5 bases). CDR3 length: 14 residues. Per germline, CDR1 SNHLY and CDR2 FYNNEI. V dropped 4 bases and J dropped 8 bases, with 17 bases sitting between them. The CDR3 DNA is TGTGCCAGCAGTGCCGAGGGGCCATCTTTGGAAGCTTTCTTT. This sequence encodes CASSAEGPSLEAFF.

This clonotype came up a few times. This sequence joins TRBV7-2 and TRBJ2-7, with D perhaps matching TRBD2 (6 bases). Germline V gene sequence: CDR1 SGHTA, CDR2 FQGNSA. The V end lost 6 bases, the J end lost 0 bases, and 15 bases lay between the germline ends. The CDR3 spans 15 residues. CDR3 nucleotide sequence: TGTGCCAGCAGTAAAGATAGCGGAAGCTCCTACGAGCAGTACTTC. Amino acid sequence: CASSKDSGSSYEQYF.

The chain joins TRBV7-6 to TRBJ2-7; D is possibly TRBD1 or TRBD2 (6 bases each). Trimming removed 1 base at V and 7 bases at J, with 23 bases between. Germline values: CDR1 SGHVS, CDR2 FNYEAQ. The CDR3 spans 17 residues. CDR3 sequence reads: CASSLGGVTGGDNEQYF. DNA for the CDR3: TGTGCCAGCAGCTTAGGAGGGGTAACAGGAGGGGACAATGAGCAGTACTTC.

The sample holds one count of this clonotype. A much larger clone differs from this one at a single base, so this may be a read error. The rearrangement uses TRBV23-1 and TRBJ2-3; 10 bases agree with TRBD2. TRBV23-1 is an ORF; its function is uncertain. J lost 4 bases, V lost 5 bases, and 9 bases had no gene match. The CDR3 is made up of 16 amino acids. For the CDR3, the DNA is TGCGCCAGCAGTAGGCCACGAGGGACTAGCGCAGATACGCAGTATTTT. This gives the protein CASSRPRGTSADTQYF.

This clonotype was seen more than once but under ten times. The V and J genes are TRBV20-1 and TRBJ1-1; D is perhaps TRBD1 (6 bases). The germline V gene has CDR1 DFQATT and CDR2 SNEGSKA (reference sequence). V was pared by 0 bases and J by 11 bases, with 16 bases between. The CDR3 contains 13 residues. The chain's CDR3 is CSARDLQGIDAFF. The CDR3 DNA is TGCAGTGCTAGAGATCTCCAGGGGATTGATGCTTTCTTT.

V gene TRBV6-5 combines with J gene TRBJ1-5; 10 bases match TRBD1. V gave up 6 bases and J gave up 4 bases; unmatched junction bases: 3. Germline values: CDR1 MNHEY, CDR2 SVGAGI. The CDR3 has 14 amino acids. The CDR3 nucleotides read TGTGCCAGCAGATCGGGACAGGGGAATCAGCCCCAGCATTTT. It codes for CASRSGQGNQPQHF.

In DNA form, the CDR3 reads TGTGCCAGCAGCCAAGCAAGGACAGGGTTGAACACTGAAGCTTTCTTT. Amino acids: CASSQARTGLNTEAFF. This chain links TRBV3-1 with TRBJ1-1; 8 nucleotides align to TRBD1. This CDR3 is 16 amino acids long. Germline CDR1 and CDR2: LGHDT and YNNKEL (reference sequence). V trimming: 1 base; J trimming: 0 bases; junction bases outside the gene matches: 4.

This clonotype has a handful of counts. The chain recombines TRBV29-1 with TRBJ2-2, with 9 bases lining up with TRBD1. CDR1 and CDR2 (germline): SQVTM, ANQGSEA. With V trimmed by 7 bases and J by 5 bases, 11 bases remained unmatched. The CDR3 is made up of 15 amino acids. CDR3: CSAQPGTGSTGELFF. The CDR3 nucleotides are TGCAGCGCCCAACCCGGGACAGGGTCGACCGGGGAGCTGTTTTTT.